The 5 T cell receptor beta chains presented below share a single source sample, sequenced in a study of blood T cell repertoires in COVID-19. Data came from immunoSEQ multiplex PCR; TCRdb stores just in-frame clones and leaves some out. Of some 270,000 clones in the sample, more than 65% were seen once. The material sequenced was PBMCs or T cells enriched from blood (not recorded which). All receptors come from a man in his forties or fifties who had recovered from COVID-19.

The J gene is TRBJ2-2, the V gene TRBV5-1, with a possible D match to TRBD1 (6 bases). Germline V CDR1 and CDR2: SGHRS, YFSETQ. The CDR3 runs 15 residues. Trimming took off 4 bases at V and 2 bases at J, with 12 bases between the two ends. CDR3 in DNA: TGCGCCAGCAGCCCCGGGACACATAACACCGGGGAGCTGTTTTTT. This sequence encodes CASSPGTHNTGELFF.

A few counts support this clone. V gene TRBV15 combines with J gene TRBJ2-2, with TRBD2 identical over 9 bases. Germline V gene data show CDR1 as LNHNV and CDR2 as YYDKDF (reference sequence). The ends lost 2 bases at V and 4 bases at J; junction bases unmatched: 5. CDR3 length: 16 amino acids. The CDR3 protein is CATSRPSGNGTGELFF. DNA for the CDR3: TGTGCCACCAGCAGACCTAGCGGGAACGGCACCGGGGAGCTGTTTTTT.

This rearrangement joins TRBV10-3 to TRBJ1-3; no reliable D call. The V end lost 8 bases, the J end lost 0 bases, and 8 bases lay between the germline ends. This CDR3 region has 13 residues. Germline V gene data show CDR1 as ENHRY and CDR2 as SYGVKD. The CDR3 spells CAIAQISGNTIYF. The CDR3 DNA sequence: TGTGCCATCGCACAGATCTCTGGAAACACCATATATTTT.

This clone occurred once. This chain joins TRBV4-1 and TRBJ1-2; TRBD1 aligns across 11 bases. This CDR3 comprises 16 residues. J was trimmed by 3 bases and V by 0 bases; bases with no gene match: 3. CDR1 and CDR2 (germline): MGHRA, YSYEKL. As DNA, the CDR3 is TGCGCCAGCAGCCAAGAAGGGGACAGGGGGGACTATGGCTACACCTTC. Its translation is CASSQEGDRGDYGYTF.

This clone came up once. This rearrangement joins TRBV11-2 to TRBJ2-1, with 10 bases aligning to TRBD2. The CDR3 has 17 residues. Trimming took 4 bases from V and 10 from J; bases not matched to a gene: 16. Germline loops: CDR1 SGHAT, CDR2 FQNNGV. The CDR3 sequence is CASSYITSSGGDKEQFF. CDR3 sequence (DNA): TGTGCCAGCAGCTATATCACTTCTAGCGGGGGAGATAAGGAGCAGTTCTTC.